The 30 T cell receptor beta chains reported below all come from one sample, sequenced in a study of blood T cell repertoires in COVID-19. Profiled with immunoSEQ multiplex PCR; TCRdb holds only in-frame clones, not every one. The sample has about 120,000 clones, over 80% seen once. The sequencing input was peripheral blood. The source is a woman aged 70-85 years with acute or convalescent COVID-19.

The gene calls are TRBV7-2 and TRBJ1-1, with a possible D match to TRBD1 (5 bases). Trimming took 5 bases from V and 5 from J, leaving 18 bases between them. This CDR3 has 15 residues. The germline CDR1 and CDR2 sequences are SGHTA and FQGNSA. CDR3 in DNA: TGTGCCAGCAGCCTTGGGGCCTTGGAAGGAACTGAAGCTTTCTTT. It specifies CASSLGALEGTEAFF.

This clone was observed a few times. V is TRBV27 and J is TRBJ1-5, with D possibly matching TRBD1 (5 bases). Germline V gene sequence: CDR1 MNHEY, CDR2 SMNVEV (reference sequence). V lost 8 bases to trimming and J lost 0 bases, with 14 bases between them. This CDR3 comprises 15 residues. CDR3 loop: CASLERGNSNQPQHF. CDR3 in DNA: TGTGCCAGCTTGGAGCGGGGGAATAGCAATCAGCCCCAGCATTTT.

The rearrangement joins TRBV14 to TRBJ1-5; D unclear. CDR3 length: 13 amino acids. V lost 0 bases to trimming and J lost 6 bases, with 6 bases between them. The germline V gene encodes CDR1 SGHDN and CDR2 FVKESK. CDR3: CASSQDGVQPQHF. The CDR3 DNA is TGTGCCAGCAGCCAAGACGGGGTTCAGCCCCAGCATTTT.

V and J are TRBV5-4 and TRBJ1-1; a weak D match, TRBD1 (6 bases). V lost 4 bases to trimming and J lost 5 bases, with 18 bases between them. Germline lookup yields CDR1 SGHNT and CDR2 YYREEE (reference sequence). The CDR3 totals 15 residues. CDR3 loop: CASSIPDGGRTEAFF. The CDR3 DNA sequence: TGTGCCAGCAGCATCCCCGACGGGGGGCGAACTGAAGCTTTCTTT.

The CDR3 reads CASSYSWLQGDNEQFF. The DNA for the CDR3 is TGTGCCAGCAGTTACTCTTGGCTTCAGGGGGACAATGAGCAGTTCTTC. The V gene is TRBV6-6, the J gene TRBJ2-1; 7 bases agree with TRBD1. CDR3 length: 16 amino acids. J lost 5 bases, V lost 0 bases, and 7 bases had no gene match. Germline CDR1 MNHNY, CDR2 SVGAGI (reference sequence).

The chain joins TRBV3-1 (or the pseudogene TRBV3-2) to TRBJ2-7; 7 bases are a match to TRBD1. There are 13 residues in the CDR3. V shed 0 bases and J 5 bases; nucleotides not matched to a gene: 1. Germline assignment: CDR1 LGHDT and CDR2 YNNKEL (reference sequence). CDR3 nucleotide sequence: TGTGCCAGCAGCCAAGAAGGGGGCCACGAGCAGTACTTC. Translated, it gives CASSQEGGHEQYF.

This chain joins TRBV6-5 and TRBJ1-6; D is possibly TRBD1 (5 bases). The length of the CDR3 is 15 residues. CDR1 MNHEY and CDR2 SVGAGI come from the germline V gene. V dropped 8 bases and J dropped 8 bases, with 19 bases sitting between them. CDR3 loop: CASRIAGPLHSPLHF. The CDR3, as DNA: TGTGCCAGCCGTATCGCGGGACCCCTCCATTCACCCCTCCACTTT.

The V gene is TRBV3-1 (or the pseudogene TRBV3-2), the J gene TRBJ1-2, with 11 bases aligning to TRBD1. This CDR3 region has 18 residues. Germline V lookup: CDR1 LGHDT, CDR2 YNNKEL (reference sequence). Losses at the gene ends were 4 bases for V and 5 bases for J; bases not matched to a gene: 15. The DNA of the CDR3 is TGTGCCAGCAGCCCCTGGGATGGACAGGGGGCCCCTGGGTATGGCTACACCTTC. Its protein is CASSPWDGQGAPGYGYTF.

CDR3 sequence: CATQGQGSEKLFF. The CDR3 nucleotides read TGTGCCACCCAAGGACAGGGTAGTGAAAAACTGTTTTTT. The V gene is TRBV28, the J gene TRBJ1-4; 8 nucleotides match TRBD1. This CDR3 contains 13 residues. Germline values: CDR1 MDHEN, CDR2 SYDVKM. With V trimmed by 10 bases and J by 7 bases, 8 bases remained unmatched. Full variable domain (remainder filled in from reference TRBV28 and TRBJ1-4): DVKVTQSSRYLVKRTGEKVFLECVQDMDHENMFWYRQDPGLGLRLIYFSYDVKMKEKGDIPEGYSVSREKKERFSLILESASTNQTSMYLCATQGQGSEKLFFGSGTQLSVL.

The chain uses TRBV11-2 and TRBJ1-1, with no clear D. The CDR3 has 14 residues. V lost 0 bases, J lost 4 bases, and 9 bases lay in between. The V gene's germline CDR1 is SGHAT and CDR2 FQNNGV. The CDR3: CASSLDRLGTEAFF. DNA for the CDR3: TGTGCCAGCAGCTTAGACAGGTTGGGCACTGAAGCTTTCTTT.

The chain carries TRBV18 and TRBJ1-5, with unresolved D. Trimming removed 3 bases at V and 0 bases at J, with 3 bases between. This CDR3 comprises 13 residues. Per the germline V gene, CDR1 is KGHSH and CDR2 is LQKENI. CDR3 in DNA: TGTGCCAGCTCACCCGTTAGCAATCAGCCCCAGCATTTT. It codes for CASSPVSNQPQHF.

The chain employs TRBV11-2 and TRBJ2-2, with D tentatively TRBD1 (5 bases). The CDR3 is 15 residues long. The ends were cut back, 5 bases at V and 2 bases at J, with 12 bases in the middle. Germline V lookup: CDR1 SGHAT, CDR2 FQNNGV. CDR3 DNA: TGTGCCAGCAGCCACCCGACAGAAAACACCGGGGAGCTGTTTTTT. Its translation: CASSHPTENTGELFF.

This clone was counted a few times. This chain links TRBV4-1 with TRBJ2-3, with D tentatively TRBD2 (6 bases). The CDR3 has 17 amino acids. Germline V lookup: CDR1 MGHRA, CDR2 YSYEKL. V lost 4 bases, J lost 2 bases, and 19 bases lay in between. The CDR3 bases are TGCGCCAGCAGCCGAGTCGACGCGGGACTCCTCACAGATACGCAGTATTTT. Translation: CASSRVDAGLLTDTQYF.

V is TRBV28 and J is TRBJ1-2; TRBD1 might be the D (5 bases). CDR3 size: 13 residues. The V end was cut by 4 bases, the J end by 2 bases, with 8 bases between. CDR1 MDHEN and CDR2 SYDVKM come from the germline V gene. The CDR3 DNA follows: TGTGCCAGCAGTTCCCAGGGCAACTATGGCTACACCTTC. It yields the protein CASSSQGNYGYTF.

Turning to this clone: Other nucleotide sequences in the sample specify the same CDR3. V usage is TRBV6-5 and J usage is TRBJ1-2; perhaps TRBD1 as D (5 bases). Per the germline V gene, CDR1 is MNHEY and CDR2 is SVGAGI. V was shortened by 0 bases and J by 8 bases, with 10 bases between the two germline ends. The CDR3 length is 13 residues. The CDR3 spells CASSYSRGSGYTF. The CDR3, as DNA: TGTGCCAGCAGTTACTCGCGGGGGTCGGGCTACACCTTC.

The CDR3 is CASSFQGREQYF. As DNA, the CDR3 is TGTGCCAGCAGCTTTCAGGGTCGCGAGCAGTACTTC. The chain combines TRBV7-9 with TRBJ2-7; possible D gene TRBD1, 5 bases. V was trimmed by 3 bases and J by 6 bases, leaving 9 bases between them. This CDR3 comprises 12 residues. Germline V CDR1 and CDR2: SEHNR, FQNEAQ (reference sequence).

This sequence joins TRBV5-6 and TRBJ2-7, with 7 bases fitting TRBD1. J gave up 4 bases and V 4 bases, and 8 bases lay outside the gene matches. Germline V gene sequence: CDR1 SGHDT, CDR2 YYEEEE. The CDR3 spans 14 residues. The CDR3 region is CASSPTGQTYEQYF. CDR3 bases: TGTGCCAGCAGCCCCACGGGACAGACTTACGAGCAGTACTTC.

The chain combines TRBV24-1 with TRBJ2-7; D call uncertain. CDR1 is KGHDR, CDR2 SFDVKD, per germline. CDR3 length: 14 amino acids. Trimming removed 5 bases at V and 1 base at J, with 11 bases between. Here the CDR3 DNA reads TGTGCCACCAGTGCCTCAACGAGATCCTACGAGCAGTACTTC. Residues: CATSASTRSYEQYF.

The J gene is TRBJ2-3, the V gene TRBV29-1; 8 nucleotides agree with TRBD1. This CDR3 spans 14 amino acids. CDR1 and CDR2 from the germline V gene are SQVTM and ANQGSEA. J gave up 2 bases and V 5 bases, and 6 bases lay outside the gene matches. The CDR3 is CSVRGTGHTDTQYF. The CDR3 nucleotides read TGCAGCGTTCGCGGGACAGGCCACACAGATACGCAGTATTTT.

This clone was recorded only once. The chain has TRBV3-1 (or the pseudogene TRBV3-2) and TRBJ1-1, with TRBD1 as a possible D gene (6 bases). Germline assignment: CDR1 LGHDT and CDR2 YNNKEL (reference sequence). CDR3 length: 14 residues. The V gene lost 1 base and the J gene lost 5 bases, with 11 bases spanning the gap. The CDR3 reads CASSQGTVRTEAFF. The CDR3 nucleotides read TGTGCCAGCAGCCAAGGGACAGTAAGAACTGAAGCTTTCTTT.

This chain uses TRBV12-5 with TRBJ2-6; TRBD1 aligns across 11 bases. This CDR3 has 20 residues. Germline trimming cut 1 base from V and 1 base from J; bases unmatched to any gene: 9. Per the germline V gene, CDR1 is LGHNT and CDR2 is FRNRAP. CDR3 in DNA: TGTGCTAGTGGTTTGGACTTCTGGACAGGGGGCGTATCTGGGGCCAACGTCCTGACTTTC. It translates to CASGLDFWTGGVSGANVLTF.

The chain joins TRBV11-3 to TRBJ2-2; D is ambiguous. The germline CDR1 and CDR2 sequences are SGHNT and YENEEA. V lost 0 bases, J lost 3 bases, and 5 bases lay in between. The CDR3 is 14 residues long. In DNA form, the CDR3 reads TGTGCCAGCAGCTTAGATGGAGACACCGGGGAGCTGTTTTTT. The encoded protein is CASSLDGDTGELFF.

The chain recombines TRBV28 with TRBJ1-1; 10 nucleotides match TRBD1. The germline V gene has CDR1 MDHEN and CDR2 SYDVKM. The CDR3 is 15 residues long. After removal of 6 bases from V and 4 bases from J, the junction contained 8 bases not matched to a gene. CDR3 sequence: CASRPWDRGGTEAFF. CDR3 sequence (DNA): TGTGCCAGCAGGCCATGGGACAGGGGAGGCACTGAAGCTTTCTTT.

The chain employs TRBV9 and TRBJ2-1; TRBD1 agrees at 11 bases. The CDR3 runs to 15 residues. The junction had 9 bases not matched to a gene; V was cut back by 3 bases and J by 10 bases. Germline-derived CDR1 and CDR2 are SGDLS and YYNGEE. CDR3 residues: CASSAQDRGLLEQFF. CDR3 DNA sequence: TGTGCCAGCAGCGCCCAGGACAGGGGGCTCTTGGAGCAGTTCTTC.

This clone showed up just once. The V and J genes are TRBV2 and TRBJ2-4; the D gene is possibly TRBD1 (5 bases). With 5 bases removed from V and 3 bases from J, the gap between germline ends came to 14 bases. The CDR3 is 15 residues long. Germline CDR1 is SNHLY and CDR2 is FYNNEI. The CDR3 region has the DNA TGTGCCAGCAGTCTAGGGGCGGTGGGCAAAAACATTCAGTACTTC. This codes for CASSLGAVGKNIQYF.

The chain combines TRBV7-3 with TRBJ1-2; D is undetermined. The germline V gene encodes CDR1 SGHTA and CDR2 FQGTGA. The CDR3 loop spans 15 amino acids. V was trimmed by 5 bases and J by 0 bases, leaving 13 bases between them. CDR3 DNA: TGTGCCAGCAGCCCAGGAACGACCGCTAACTATGGCTACACCTTC. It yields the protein CASSPGTTANYGYTF. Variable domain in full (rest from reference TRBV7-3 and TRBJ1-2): GAGVSQTPSNKVTEKGKYVELRCDPISGHTALYWYRQSLGQGPEFLIYFQGTGAADDSGLPNDRFFAVRPEGSVSTLKIQRTERGDSAVYLCASSPGTTANYGYTFGSGTRLTVV.

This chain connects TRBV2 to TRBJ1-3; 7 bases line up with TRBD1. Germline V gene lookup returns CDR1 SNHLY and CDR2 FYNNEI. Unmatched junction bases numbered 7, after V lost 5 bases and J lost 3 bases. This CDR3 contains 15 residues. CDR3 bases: TGTGCCAGCAGTTCAACGACAGGGAGTGGAAACACCATATATTTT. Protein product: CASSSTTGSGNTIYF.

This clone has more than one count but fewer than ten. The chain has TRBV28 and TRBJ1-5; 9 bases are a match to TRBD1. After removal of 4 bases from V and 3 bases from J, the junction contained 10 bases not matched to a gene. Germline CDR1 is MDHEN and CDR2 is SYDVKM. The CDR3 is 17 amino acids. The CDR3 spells CASSSGTGPIFNQPQHF. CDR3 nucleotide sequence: TGTGCCAGCAGTTCCGGGACAGGGCCTATTTTCAATCAGCCCCAGCATTTT.

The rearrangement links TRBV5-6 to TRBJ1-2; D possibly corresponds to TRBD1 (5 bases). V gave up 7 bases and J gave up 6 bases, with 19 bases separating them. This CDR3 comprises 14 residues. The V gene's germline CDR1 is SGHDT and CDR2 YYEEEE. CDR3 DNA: TGTGCCAGCTTAGCAGGGAATCGGTTTAATGGCTACACCTTC. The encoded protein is CASLAGNRFNGYTF.

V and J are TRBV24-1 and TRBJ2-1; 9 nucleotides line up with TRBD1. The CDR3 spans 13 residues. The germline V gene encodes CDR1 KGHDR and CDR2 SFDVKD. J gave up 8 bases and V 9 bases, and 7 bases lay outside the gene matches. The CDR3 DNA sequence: TGTGCCACCTCCGGGACAGGGCTGGATGAGCAGTTCTTC. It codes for CATSGTGLDEQFF.